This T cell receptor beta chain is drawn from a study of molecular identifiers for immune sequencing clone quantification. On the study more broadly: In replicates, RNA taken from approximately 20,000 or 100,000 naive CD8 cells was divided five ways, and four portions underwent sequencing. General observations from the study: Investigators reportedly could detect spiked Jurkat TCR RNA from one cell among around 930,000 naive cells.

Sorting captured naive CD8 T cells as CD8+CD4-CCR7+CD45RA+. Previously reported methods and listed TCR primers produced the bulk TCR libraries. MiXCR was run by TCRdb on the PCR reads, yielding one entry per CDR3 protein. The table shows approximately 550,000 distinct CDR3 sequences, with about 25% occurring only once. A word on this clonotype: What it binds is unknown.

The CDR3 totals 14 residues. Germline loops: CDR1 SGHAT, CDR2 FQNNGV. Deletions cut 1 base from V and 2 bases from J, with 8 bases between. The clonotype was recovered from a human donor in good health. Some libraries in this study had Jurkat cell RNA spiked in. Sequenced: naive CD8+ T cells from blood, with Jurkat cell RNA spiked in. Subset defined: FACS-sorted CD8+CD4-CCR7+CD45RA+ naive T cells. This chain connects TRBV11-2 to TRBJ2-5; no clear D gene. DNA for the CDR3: TGTGCCAGCAGCTTAGGGGTACGACAAGAGACCCAGTACTTC. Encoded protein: CASSLGVRQETQYF. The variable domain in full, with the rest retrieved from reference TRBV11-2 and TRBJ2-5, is EAGVAQSPRYKIIEKRQSVAFWCNPISGHATLYWYQQILGQGPKLLIQFQNNGVVDDSQLPKDRFSAERLKGVDSTLKIQPAKLEDSAVYLCASSLGVRQETQYFGPGTRLLVL.